A selection of T cell receptor beta chains follows, all from one sample in a study of T cell responses to AZD1222 COVID-19 vaccine. Profiling relied on immunoSEQ multiplex PCR, and the TCRdb table lists in-frame clones only, not all of them. The table includes around 180,000 clones, 90% to 95% detected once. The source material was peripheral blood, sampled 28 days after the second AZD1222 dose. The receptors here all came from an adult who received the AZD1222 COVID-19 vaccine. Each CDR3 is given with its conserved first and last residue. The D gene is left open where the match is weak. Clone size, where shown, is once, few, many, or a class for clones that have expanded.

clone size	V gene	D gene	J gene	CDR3 DNA	CDR3 protein
.	TRBV18	TRBD1	TRBJ2-3	TGTGCCAGCTCACCGTTCAGACAGGGAAAGATCGCAGATACGCAGTATTTT	CASSPFRQGKIADTQYF
.	TRBV7-8	TRBD1	TRBJ2-3	TGTGCCAGCAGATCCAAAGGAGTCGACAGGGCTAGGGCAGATACGCAGTATTTT	CASRSKGVDRARADTQYF
once	TRBV19	TRBD1	TRBJ1-1	TGTGCCACCACCAGGGGGGGCGGTACTGAAGCTTTCTTT	CATTRGGGTEAFF
few	TRBV6-2/TRBV6-3	TRBD1	TRBJ1-1	TGTGCCAGCCGCCCAGGGGGATGGACTGAAGCTTTCTTT	CASRPGGWTEAFF
.	TRBV6-4	.	TRBJ1-6	TGTGCCAGCAGTCCCACGGGGGAGAGGTCACCCCTCCACTTT	CASSPTGERSPLHF
once	TRBV18	.	TRBJ1-4	TGTGCCAGCTCACCACTTTCTGGTCGAGGTGAAAAACTGTTTTTT	CASSPLSGRGEKLFF
.	TRBV5-6	TRBD1	TRBJ1-2	TGTGCCAGCACCCTAAGGACAGGGAAGTATGGCTACACCTTC	CASTLRTGKYGYTF
.	TRBV5-5	.	TRBJ1-5	TGTGCCAGCAGCGGCGGGATAGCCAGCAATCAGCCCCAGCATTTT	CASSGGIASNQPQHF
.	TRBV19	TRBD1	TRBJ1-6	TGTGCCAGTAAACCGGACAGGGATGGAGGGCCCCTCCACTTT	CASKPDRDGGPLHF
.	TRBV12-3/TRBV12-4	TRBD1	TRBJ1-1	TGTGCCAGCAGTGAACAGGGGTTCACTGAAGCTTTCTTT	CASSEQGFTEAFF
.	TRBV25-1	TRBD1	TRBJ2-7	TGTGCCAGCAGTACGACAGGGGAGGCCGAGCAGTACTTC	CASSTTGEAEQYF
.	TRBV21-1	.	TRBJ1-3	TGTGCCAGCAGCACCCCGGGGGCCTATGGAAACACCATATATTTT	CASSTPGAYGNTIYF
.	TRBV2	.	TRBJ1-1	TGTGCCAGCCGGTTTTCGGGGGGCTTCAATGTGAACACTGAAGCTTTCTTT	CASRFSGGFNVNTEAFF
.	TRBV7-9	TRBD1	TRBJ2-7	TGTGCCAGCAGCTTTCCCCAGGGGGCGAGCTCCTACGAGCAGTACTTC	CASSFPQGASSYEQYF
.	TRBV28	.	TRBJ1-1	TGTGCCAGCAGTTTTGCGGGGGTTCTTGGAGCTTTCTTT	CASSFAGVLGAFF
.	TRBV2	.	TRBJ2-1	TGTGCCAGCAATTTTTGGAGCTCCTACAATGAGCAGTTCTTC	CASNFWSSYNEQFF
.	TRBV9	TRBD2	TRBJ2-5	TGTGCCAGCAGCCCGCCCCTAGCGGGGTACCAAGAGACCCAGTACTTC	CASSPPLAGYQETQYF
.	TRBV6-2/TRBV6-3	.	TRBJ2-5	TGTGCCAGCAGTTACGGGGAGATTCGGCAGGGAAAGCAAGAGACCCAGTACTTC	CASSYGEIRQGKQETQYF
.	TRBV21-1	.	TRBJ2-7	TGTGCCAGCAGCAAAGCGGTTAGCGGGGTCTACGAGCAGTACTTC	CASSKAVSGVYEQYF
.	TRBV11-3	TRBD1	TRBJ1-1	TGTGCCAGCAGCTTACGGACAGGGCGGGGAACTGAAGCTTTCTTT	CASSLRTGRGTEAFF
.	TRBV27	TRBD2	TRBJ2-1	TGTGCCAGCAGTTTCTCCGGCGGGAGAGCCTACAATGAGCAGTTCTTC	CASSFSGGRAYNEQFF
.	TRBV20-1	TRBD2	TRBJ2-2	TGCAGTGCTAGTTTAGCGGGTGGGAACACCGGGGAGCTGTTTTTT	CSASLAGGNTGELFF
.	TRBV5-5	.	TRBJ1-6	TGTGCCAGCAGCTCGGCAGGGGCGGTGGTCTATAATTCACCCCTCCACTTT	CASSSAGAVVYNSPLHF
once	TRBV7-3	.	TRBJ2-1	TGTGCCAGCAGCCCTGGGGGGAACCTACAGTTCTTC	CASSPGGNLQFF
.	TRBV19	.	TRBJ1-3	TGTGCCAGTAGTATGGCAGGCCTTGGAAACACCATATATTTT	CASSMAGLGNTIYF
.	TRBV7-2	.	TRBJ2-1	TGTGCCAGCAGCCACACCGGGACCCTTGATAATGAGCAGTTCTTC	CASSHTGTLDNEQFF
.	TRBV12-3/TRBV12-4	.	TRBJ2-7	TGTGCCAGCAGTTTTCAGAGATCCTACGAGCAGTACTTC	CASSFQRSYEQYF
.	TRBV18	TRBD1	TRBJ1-5	TGTGCCAGCTCACCCCTCGGGACAGGCAACAATCAGCCCCAGCATTTT	CASSPLGTGNNQPQHF
.	TRBV4-3	TRBD1	TRBJ1-2	TGCGCCAGCAGCCAATCGGGACAGGGGGGCTACACCTTC	CASSQSGQGGYTF
.	TRBV5-1	TRBD1	TRBJ1-5	TGCGCCAGCAGCCCCGGACAGGGTGATCAGCCCCAGCATTTT	CASSPGQGDQPQHF
.	TRBV28	.	TRBJ1-1	TGTGCCAGCAGGGTATCAGGGTTTTCGATGAACACTGAAGCTTTCTTT	CASRVSGFSMNTEAFF
once	TRBV19	TRBD2	TRBJ2-5	TGTGCCAGTAGTATAAGAGTTACGACTAGCGGCCAAGAGACCCAGTACTTC	CASSIRVTTSGQETQYF
.	TRBV5-1	.	TRBJ2-7	TGCGCCAGCAGCCCTTCAGGGTCCGAGCAGTACTTC	CASSPSGSEQYF
.	TRBV2	.	TRBJ1-2	TGTGCCAGCCTGACAGGTCGGACCTCAGCTAACTATGGCTACACCTTC	CASLTGRTSANYGYTF
.	TRBV4-1	TRBD2	TRBJ2-7	TGCGCCAGCAGCCAAGAGTCTCTAGCGGGAGTTGGGGAGCAGTACTTC	CASSQESLAGVGEQYF
.	TRBV7-3	.	TRBJ2-1	TGTGCCAGCACTTTGAGTGGGGGCACCAACAATGAGCAGTTCTTC	CASTLSGGTNNEQFF
.	TRBV5-1	TRBD2	TRBJ2-3	TGCGCCAGCAGCAACTTTCGAGCGGGAGGTACAGATACGCAGTATTTT	CASSNFRAGGTDTQYF
.	TRBV3-1/TRBV3-2	.	TRBJ1-4	TGTGCCAGCAGCCGGGCCCAACATCGCCCCGGGGGAAAACTGTTTTTT	CASSRAQHRPGGKLFF
.	TRBV7-7	TRBD2	TRBJ2-5	TGTGCCAGCAGCTTAGGGGCTAGCGGGGGGCCGAAAGAGACCCAGTACTTC	CASSLGASGGPKETQYF
.	TRBV7-3	.	TRBJ2-1	TGTGCCAGCAGCCCTAATAACAATGAGCAGTTCTTC	CASSPNNNEQFF
.	TRBV12-5	TRBD1	TRBJ1-5	TGTGCTAGTGGTTTGGTACGGTGGGACAGGGGCCCTAATCAGCCCCAGCATTTT	CASGLVRWDRGPNQPQHF
.	TRBV20-1	.	TRBJ2-1	TGCAGTGCTAGTGTTATGGGGGGCAATGAGCAGTTCTTC	CSASVMGGNEQFF
.	TRBV6-1	.	TRBJ1-3	TGTGCCAGCAGTGAATTCCCACAGGCAGGAGGGCTTGGAAACACCATATATTTT	CASSEFPQAGGLGNTIYF
.	TRBV5-5	.	TRBJ2-7	TGTGCCAGCAGCCCGCGGGACTTGGTAGCGGACAACTCCTACGAGCAGTACTTC	CASSPRDLVADNSYEQYF
.	TRBV27	.	TRBJ1-3	TGTGCCAGCAGTCGCGAGGGCTCCTCTGGAAACACCATATATTTT	CASSREGSSGNTIYF
.	TRBV12-3/TRBV12-4	TRBD1	TRBJ1-2	TGTGCCAGCAGCGGGACAGGGGGCTCTGGCTACACCTTC	CASSGTGGSGYTF
few	TRBV6-1	TRBD1	TRBJ2-7	TGTGCCAGCAGTGACAGTGGGACAGCCTCTTACGAGCAGTACTTC	CASSDSGTASYEQYF
.	TRBV19	.	TRBJ1-4	TGTGCCAGTAGTCCGTACACGGGACCTAATGAAAAACTGTTTTTT	CASSPYTGPNEKLFF
.	TRBV5-6	.	TRBJ1-2	TGTGCCACCGCGCCTCAGGGCTATGGCTACACCTTC	CATAPQGYGYTF
.	TRBV18	.	TRBJ2-7	TGTGCCAGCTCACAACCGGGTGGCCCCTACGAGCAGTACTTC	CASSQPGGPYEQYF
.	TRBV4-1	.	TRBJ2-7	TGCGCCAGCAGCCAGCCGGGCCGGAGTAAGGAGCAGTACTTC	CASSQPGRSKEQYF
.	TRBV18	.	TRBJ2-7	TGTGCCAGCTCCTCCTTCCTGTACGAGCAGTACTTC	CASSSFLYEQYF
.	TRBV6-5	.	TRBJ2-3	TGTGCCAGCAGTCACCACTTGGCAGATACGCAGTATTTT	CASSHHLADTQYF